The rows below give T cell receptor beta chains drawn from one sample of a study of CD8 T cells in ankylosing spondylitis. Each CDR3 protein is one row after TCRdb ran MiXCR on the 5' RACE reads. Altogether 150,000 to 200,000 distinct CDR3 sequences are present, more than 9% being singletons, with the ten largest covering almost 30%. Sequencing was carried out using blood, either unsorted or a sorted T cell fraction (not recorded which). These receptors were obtained from a male donor with ankylosing spondylitis or in good health (not recorded which). Each CDR3 is given with its conserved first and last residue. The D gene is left open where the match is weak. Only some rows state a clone size, as once, few, many or a class for expanded clones.

clone size | J gene | V gene | D gene | CDR3 DNA | CDR3 protein
many | TRBJ2-3 | TRBV20-1 | . | TGCAGTGCTGACCTCACAGATACGCAGTATTTT | CSADLTDTQYF
many | TRBJ2-7 | TRBV27 | . | TGTGCCAGCAGTTTGGTAGAGCGCTACGAGCAGTACTTC | CASSLVERYEQYF
. | TRBJ2-7 | TRBV5-1 | TRBD2 | TGCGCCAGCAGCTTGGTGACTAGCGGGAACGGAGAGCAGTACTTC | CASSLVTSGNGEQYF
few | TRBJ2-2 | TRBV7-2 | . | TGTGCCAGCAGCTTAGTGGGGGCCTCGAACACCGGGGAGCTGTTTTTT | CASSLVGASNTGELFF
. | TRBJ2-4 | TRBV11-2 | . | TGTGCCAGCAGTTCACCAAACTCCGGAGCCAAAAACATTCAGTACTTC | CASSSPNSGAKNIQYF
. | TRBJ2-1 | TRBV11-2 | . | TGTGCCAGCAGCCCAAGGAACAGGGAGACCTACAATGAGCAGTTCTTC | CASSPRNRETYNEQFF
many | TRBJ1-1 | TRBV2 | . | TGTGCCAGCAGTGAAGCGCTTCGGCCCACTGAAGCTTTCTTT | CASSEALRPTEAFF
. | TRBJ2-7 | TRBV6-2/TRBV6-3 | TRBD2 | TGTGCCAGCAGTTACACCACGACTAGCGGCAGGGGGTGGCAGTACTTC | CASSYTTTSGRGWQYF
many | TRBJ2-3 | TRBV7-7 | . | TGTGCCAGCAGCTTAGGAGGGGGTGGGACCACAGATACGCAGTATTTT | CASSLGGGGTTDTQYF
many | TRBJ2-7 | TRBV5-6 | TRBD2 | TGTGCCAGCAGCCTCCGACTAGCGGGAGGGCGGCAGTACTTC | CASSLRLAGGRQYF
few | TRBJ2-3 | TRBV5-1 | . | TGCGCCAGCAGCTTGGATCGGGCTAGCACAGATACGCAGTATTTT | CASSLDRASTDTQYF
few | TRBJ2-5 | TRBV20-1 | . | TGCAGTGCTAGAGTGTCGCACCAAGAGACCCAGTACTTC | CSARVSHQETQYF
few | TRBJ2-7 | TRBV20-1 | TRBD1 | TGCAGTGCTAGGGTGGGGACGGAGACAGGGAATCGCTACGAGCAGTACTTC | CSARVGTETGNRYEQYF
. | TRBJ2-2 | TRBV5-6 | . | TGTGCCAGCAGCTTGGGGACGGGAGTCGGTTTCGGGGAGCTGTTTTTT | CASSLGTGVGFGELFF
few | TRBJ1-3 | TRBV12-3/TRBV12-4 | . | TGTGCCAGCACAACAGGGCATACTGGAAACACCATATATTTT | CASTTGHTGNTIYF
many | TRBJ2-7 | TRBV6-1 | TRBD1 | TGTGCCAGCAGCAGGGGGTCCTACGAGCAGTACTTC | CASSRGSYEQYF
many | TRBJ1-1 | TRBV5-1 | TRBD1 | TGCGCCAGCAGCGCACCGGGACAGTTGAACACTGAAGCTTTCTTT | CASSAPGQLNTEAFF
many | TRBJ1-6 | TRBV20-1 | . | TGCAGTGCCAGGACATTACCCGGGGCTTCCTATAATTCACCCCTCCACTTT | CSARTLPGASYNSPLHF
. | TRBJ1-2 | TRBV7-9 | . | TGTGCCAGCAGCTTAGCGGCCTCGGGAGGCTATGGCTACACCTTC | CASSLAASGGYGYTF
many | TRBJ1-1 | TRBV5-6 | TRBD1 | TGTGCCAGCAGCTTCTCCGGGACAGAGGCTTTCTTT | CASSFSGTEAFF
few | TRBJ1-5 | TRBV6-5 | . | TGTGCCAGCAGTCTTCGGGTGGCCTCGGGTCAGCCCCAGCATTTT | CASSLRVASGQPQHF
. | TRBJ2-6 | TRBV6-1 | . | TGTGCCAGCAGTAGGACAATCCCAACTCCCTTCTCTGGGGCCAACGTCCTGACTTTC | CASSRTIPTPFSGANVLTF
. | TRBJ2-3 | TRBV11-2 | TRBD2 | TGTGCCAGCAGCTGGGGGACTAGCGGGTATGGAGATACGCAGTATTTT | CASSWGTSGYGDTQYF
few | TRBJ1-5 | TRBV27 | . | TGTGCCAGCAGTTCATCAGGGATTGGTCAGCCCCAGCATTTT | CASSSSGIGQPQHF
. | TRBJ2-5 | TRBV7-8 | . | TGTGCCAGCAGCTCTCCAGGGGCGTCTCAAGAGACCCAGTACTTC | CASSSPGASQETQYF
many | TRBJ1-4 | TRBV5-1 | . | TGCGCCAGCAGCTTGGGAGTCTCCTCAACTAATGAAAAACTGTTTTTT | CASSLGVSSTNEKLFF
. | TRBJ1-5 | TRBV4-1 | . | TGCGCCAGCAGCCAATCCCCAGAAGGGGCGTATAGCAATCAGCCCCAGCATTTT | CASSQSPEGAYSNQPQHF
many | TRBJ1-6 | TRBV5-1 | TRBD1 | TGCGCCAGCAGCTCCGAAGTCCAGGGGGCAACATATAATTCACCCCTCCACTTT | CASSSEVQGATYNSPLHF
few | TRBJ1-1 | TRBV11-2 | . | TGTGCCAGCAGCTTAAGAGGGTTAGGGGGCACTGAAGCTTTCTTT | CASSLRGLGGTEAFF
many | TRBJ2-1 | TRBV5-1 | . | TGCGCCACGCGACCCTCTAGTGCCAACAATGAGCAGTTCTTC | CATRPSSANNEQFF
few | TRBJ2-3 | TRBV11-2 | . | TGTGCCAGCAGCTTAGCTCCAAGGGACACAGATACGCAGTATTTT | CASSLAPRDTDTQYF
many | TRBJ1-2 | TRBV3-1 | . | TGTGCCAGCACTGAGGGGGGGTTAAACTATGGCTACACCTTC | CASTEGGLNYGYTF
. | TRBJ2-1 | TRBV7-6 | TRBD2 | TGTGCCAGCAGCTTACTTTTTCGGTATACGGGGGGGGTGGATGAGCAGTTCTTC | CASSLLFRYTGGVDEQFF
few | TRBJ1-1 | TRBV12-3/TRBV12-4 | . | TGTGCCAGCACTCTACAGGTGGGTAACACTGAAGCTTTCTTT | CASTLQVGNTEAFF
few | TRBJ2-4 | TRBV6-5 | TRBD2 | TGTGCCAGCAGTTATCGGACTAGCGGGGAACTAGCCAAAAACATTCAGTACTTC | CASSYRTSGELAKNIQYF
few | TRBJ2-3 | TRBV20-1 | . | TGCAGTGCTAAAGACACCATTCGTAGCACAGATACGCAGTATTTT | CSAKDTIRSTDTQYF
many | TRBJ2-2 | TRBV11-2 | TRBD2 | TGTGCCAGCAGCTTAGATCCGGGGGGCGGGGAGCTGTTTTTT | CASSLDPGGGELFF
many | TRBJ2-3 | TRBV6-2/TRBV6-3 | TRBD2 | TGTGCCAGCAGTTACCCGGCTAGCGGGAGTCGGGCAGATACGCAGTATTTT | CASSYPASGSRADTQYF
many | TRBJ2-3 | TRBV7-7 | . | TGTGCCAGCAGCCCGGTTAGCACAGATACGCAGTATTTT | CASSPVSTDTQYF